Sequencing of this T cell receptor beta chain was carried out in a study of shared clonotypes between healthy human individuals. Overall study findings and caveats: Despite large depth, rarefaction showed incomplete sorted-subset sequencing.

Profiling relied on immunoSEQ multiplex PCR, and the TCRdb table lists in-frame clones only, not all of them. This repertoire shows 2 million to 2.5 million clones, around 90% found once; its top ten account for approximately 0.41%. The CD4+ fraction was divided into a CD45RA+ naive subset and a CD45RA-negative memory subset. In the case of this clone: Its antigen is unknown.

CDR1 SGHTA and CDR2 FQGNSA come from the germline V gene. This CDR3 region has 13 residues. V was pared by 4 bases and J by 1 base, with 8 bases between. The chain links TRBV7-2 to TRBJ2-7, with D tentatively TRBD1 (5 bases). Sequencing was performed on naive CD4+ T cells from PBMCs. Subset of the sample: CD45RA+ positively selected. The clonotype comes from a man aged 18 to 35 in good health. Some clones in this sample may be carry-over from other donors' samples. Written as DNA, the CDR3 is TGTGCCAGCAGCTCCCGACAGTCCTACGAGCAGTACTTC. Protein sequence: CASSSRQSYEQYF.